Presented here are 9 T cell receptor beta chains from one specimen sequenced in a study of multiple sclerosis patients with progressive multifocal leukoencephalopathy. Time point indicated: before natalizumab initiation. Sequencing used immunoSEQ multiplex PCR; TCRdb keeps in-frame clones, though not all of them. The sample holds 25,000 to 35,000 clones, approximately 90% seen once. Sample: PBMCs. Receptor source: a human donor with multiple sclerosis.

The chain employs TRBV30 and TRBJ1-5; D is perhaps TRBD1 (5 bases). V was shortened by 7 bases and J by 4 bases, with 14 bases between the two germline ends. The CDR3 consists of 13 residues. Germline V gene lookup returns CDR1 GTSNPN and CDR2 SVGIG (reference sequence). Here the CDR3 DNA reads TGTGCCTTATGGACTAGGGGAAATCAGCCCCAGCATTTT. It translates to CALWTRGNQPQHF. Full variable domain (outside the CDR3, taken from reference TRBV30 and TRBJ1-5): SQTIHQWPATLVQPVGSPLSLECTVEGTSNPNLYWYRQAAGRGLQLLFYSVGIGQISSEVPQNLSASRPQDRQFILSSKKLLLSDSGFYLCALWTRGNQPQHFGDGTRLSIL.

This chain uses TRBV4-1 with TRBJ2-7, with D perhaps TRBD1 or TRBD2 (5 bases each). The CDR3 is made up of 14 amino acids. Germline V gene lookup returns CDR1 MGHRA and CDR2 YSYEKL. V lost 4 bases to trimming and J lost 7 bases, with 17 bases between them. The CDR3 here is CASSPGTSLGEQYF. The CDR3 region has the DNA TGCGCCAGCAGCCCCGGGACCTCTTTGGGGGAGCAGTACTTC.

This clone was seen once. The chain links TRBV5-5 to TRBJ2-7, with a weak D call TRBD2 (6 bases). This CDR3 has 13 amino acids. V was pared by 2 bases and J by 6 bases, with 12 bases between. The germline gives CDR1 SGHKS, CDR2 YYEKEE (reference sequence). CDR3: CASSFVLAGEQYF. CDR3 coding DNA: TGTGCCAGCAGCTTTGTACTAGCAGGCGAGCAGTACTTC.

The J gene is TRBJ2-2, the V gene TRBV4-3; no clear D. Trimming removed 1 base at V and 7 bases at J, with 19 bases between. The germline V gene encodes CDR1 LGHNA and CDR2 YSLEER. The CDR3 consists of 17 residues. In DNA form, the CDR3 reads TGCGCCAGCAGCCAAGGTCGCAGGCTGGTCCGCGGCGGGGAGCTGTTTTTT. Translated, it gives CASSQGRRLVRGGELFF.

CDR3 coding DNA: TGTGCCAGCAGCTTATTCGGGGGGCCGTCCATCAATGAGCAGTTCTTC. Its protein is CASSLFGGPSINEQFF. The V and J genes are TRBV7-3 and TRBJ2-1, with D possibly TRBD2 on 7 matching bases. Deletions cut 2 bases from V and 6 bases from J, with 17 bases between. The CDR3 consists of 16 residues. CDR1 and CDR2 from the germline V gene are SGHTA and FQGTGA.

V and J are TRBV6-4 and TRBJ1-6, with D unclear. V was trimmed by 3 bases and J by 3 bases, leaving 9 bases between them. Germline CDR1 MRHNA, CDR2 SNTAGT. The CDR3 contains 15 residues. CDR3 nucleotide sequence: TGTGCCAGCAGTGATGGCGCAGACTATAATTCACCCCTCCACTTT. Its protein product is CASSDGADYNSPLHF.

The chain couples TRBV21-1 to TRBJ2-7; the table gives TRBD1 as D, unverified against the DNA. TRBV21-1 is described as a pseudogene. The CDR3 is 14 amino acids. The CDR3 sequence: CASSTYSSSYEQYF. Written as DNA, the CDR3 is TGTGCCAGCAGCACCTACAGTTCCTCCTACGAGCAGTACTTC.

As DNA, the CDR3 is TGTGCCAGCAGACTCAGGGGCCAGCAGGAGTTTGGCTACACCTTC. The encoded protein is CASRLRGQQEFGYTF. The chain employs TRBV7-2 and TRBJ1-2; tentative D call: TRBD1 (6 bases). V was pared by 6 bases and J by 7 bases, with 21 bases between. The CDR3 totals 15 residues. In germline, CDR1 is SGHTA, CDR2 FQGNSA.

The chain is built from TRBV19 and TRBJ2-5; 8 bases line up with TRBD1. The J call could be wrong; TRBJ2-7 is a better fit for the DNA end. This CDR3 spans 13 amino acids. Germline CDR1 and CDR2: LNHDA and SQIVND (reference sequence). As DNA, the CDR3 is TGTGCCAGTAGTATAGGGGACAGGCGCGAGCAGTACTTC. Protein: CASSIGDRREQYF.